A single sample gave rise to the 19 T cell receptor beta chains below, sequenced in a study of blood T cell repertoires in COVID-19. The protocol was immunoSEQ multiplex PCR, while the TCRdb copy is restricted to in-frame clones and leaves out a portion. The data show 75,000 to 95,000 clones, roughly 87% seen once. The specimen was peripheral blood. These receptor sequences come from a woman aged 60-70 years with COVID-19, enrolled during active disease.

This clone appeared a single time. The gene calls are TRBV7-2 and TRBJ1-4, with D possibly TRBD1 on 5 matching bases. The CDR3 contains 15 residues. Germline CDR1 reads SGHTA; CDR2 reads FQGNSA. The ends were cut back, 4 bases at V and 3 bases at J, with 12 bases in the middle. CDR3 sequence reads: CASSSWGGSNEKLFF. The CDR3 bases are TGTGCCAGCAGCTCATGGGGGGGTTCTAATGAAAAACTGTTTTTT.

On this clone: The sample holds other DNA sequences that translate to the same CDR3. The chain combines TRBV5-1 with TRBJ1-2, with TRBD1 identical over 7 bases. This CDR3 has 13 residues. Trimming cost V 4 bases and J 2 bases; bases outside gene matches: 2. Germline CDR1 reads SGHRS; CDR2 reads YFSETQ. CDR3 sequence: CASSLDRNYGYTF. DNA for the CDR3: TGCGCCAGCAGCCTGGACAGGAACTATGGCTACACCTTC.

The chain recombines TRBV2 with TRBJ1-1; TRBD1 is a possible D gene (5 bases). The CDR3 sequence is 12 residues long. Germline values: CDR1 SNHLY, CDR2 FYNNEI. V lost 6 bases and J lost 10, with 15 bases in between. The CDR3 region is CASRKGRGVAFF. CDR3 bases: TGTGCCAGCAGAAAGGGGAGGGGTGTAGCTTTCTTT.

The rearrangement uses TRBV7-8 and TRBJ2-7, with TRBD2 matching over 12 bases. CDR3 size: 16 residues. Germline V gene sequence: CDR1 SGHVS, CDR2 FQNEAQ. Trimming took 2 bases from V and 6 from J; bases not matched to a gene: 8. The CDR3 DNA follows: TGTGCCAGCAGCTTACCTAGCGGGGGGGTTTCGGGCGAGCAGTACTTC. It codes for CASSLPSGGVSGEQYF.

The chain carries TRBV9 and TRBJ1-1; 9 nucleotides agree with TRBD1. CDR1 and CDR2 from the germline V gene are SGDLS and YYNGEE. The CDR3 spans 14 residues. J was trimmed by 4 bases and V by 4 bases; bases with no gene match: 5. CDR3 region: CASSQGQGSTEAFF. The CDR3 region has the DNA TGTGCCAGCAGCCAGGGACAGGGATCCACTGAAGCTTTCTTT.

The chain joins TRBV6-6 to TRBJ2-3; 9 nucleotides match TRBD2. Germline CDR1 MNHNY, CDR2 SVGAGI (reference sequence). Germline trimming cut 2 bases from V and 4 bases from J; bases unmatched to any gene: 7. The CDR3 has 16 amino acids. CDR3 DNA: TGTGCCAGCAGTTACCGGAGCGGGGGGAAGGCAGATACGCAGTATTTT. Translation gives CASSYRSGGKADTQYF.

Here the CDR3 DNA reads TGTGCCAGCGCGGAGGGGCATCCTCTGGATACGCAGTATTTT. Protein: CASAEGHPLDTQYF. V is TRBV6-5 and J is TRBJ2-3; tentatively, D is TRBD2 (6 bases). The CDR3 loop spans 14 amino acids. CDR1 is MNHEY and CDR2 is SVGAGI in the germline V gene. V was trimmed by 8 bases and J by 6 bases, leaving 18 bases between them.

The chain is built from TRBV5-1 and TRBJ2-3; perhaps TRBD2 as D (6 bases). From germline, CDR1 is SGHRS and CDR2 YFSETQ. This CDR3 region has 16 residues. Trimming left V 0 bases short and J 4 bases short, with 15 bases between. DNA of the CDR3: TGCGCCAGCAGCTTGGTGGGCAGCCCGGGGGCAGATACGCAGTATTTT. Protein: CASSLVGSPGADTQYF.

This clone was seen once. CDR3 residues: CASSYSRQGADSPLHF. CDR3 in DNA: TGTGCCAGCAGTTACTCCCGACAGGGGGCCGATTCACCCCTCCACTTT. The V and J genes are TRBV6-2 or TRBV6-3 and TRBJ1-6; the match to TRBD1 covers 10 bases. The CDR3 contains 16 residues. Germline CDR1 MNHEY, CDR2 SVGEGT. The V and J ends lost 0 bases and 8 bases, in that order; junction bases with no gene match: 4.

Comment on this clone: It may be a read error: a sequence one base away is much more abundant. The V call is TRBV19, the J call TRBJ1-6; D perhaps matches TRBD1 (6 bases). Germline assignment: CDR1 LNHDA and CDR2 SQIVND (reference sequence). CDR3 size: 13 residues. The V and J ends lost 11 bases and 13 bases respectively, with 21 bases between them. CDR3 region: CAGTNRDTSPLHF. The CDR3 region has the DNA TGTGCCGGCACCAATCGGGACACCTCTCCCCTCCACTTT.

This clone was counted only a few times. The chain is built from TRBV18 and TRBJ1-4; no reliable D call. The CDR3 loop spans 13 amino acids. V dropped 1 base and J dropped 6 bases, with 6 bases sitting between them. Germline V gene data show CDR1 as KGHSH and CDR2 as LQKENI. The CDR3 sequence is CASSPRSDEKLFF. CDR3 bases: TGTGCCAGCTCACCACGGTCGGATGAAAAACTGTTTTTT.

The chain uses TRBV6-1 and TRBJ2-1; D perhaps matches TRBD1 (5 bases). Germline V lookup: CDR1 MNHNS, CDR2 SASEGT. The CDR3 sequence is 17 residues long. Trimming removed 1 base at V and 0 bases at J, with 13 bases between. The DNA of the CDR3 is TGTGCCAGCAGTGAAGTTTTAAGGGGAAGCTCCTACAATGAGCAGTTCTTC. This codes for CASSEVLRGSSYNEQFF.

This sequence joins TRBV7-9 and TRBJ1-2; D is uncertain. CDR3 length equals 13 residues. Trimming removed 1 base from V and 2 bases from J, with 5 bases in between. Germline CDR1 is SEHNR and CDR2 is FQNEAQ (reference sequence). CDR3 nucleotide sequence: TGTGCCAGCAGCTTAGGCCAGAACTATGGCTACACCTTC. Translation gives CASSLGQNYGYTF.

The V and J genes are TRBV2 and TRBJ2-7; D possibly corresponds to TRBD2 (6 bases). Germline CDR1 and CDR2: SNHLY and FYNNEI. This CDR3 has 14 amino acids. The V end lost 7 bases, the J end lost 0 bases, and 13 bases lay between the germline ends. The DNA for the CDR3 is TGTGCCAGCACCCGGGACTCCAGCTCCTACGAGCAGTACTTC. Protein product: CASTRDSSSYEQYF.

This clone was detected only once. This chain joins TRBV19 and TRBJ2-7; D possibly corresponds to TRBD1 (7 bases). This CDR3 is 17 amino acids long. The germline V gene encodes CDR1 LNHDA and CDR2 SQIVND (reference sequence). Trimming took off 1 base at V and 2 bases at J, with 18 bases between the two ends. The CDR3: CASSIGLDQGGAYEQYF. The CDR3 nucleotides are TGTGCCAGTAGTATAGGTCTCGATCAGGGGGGCGCCTACGAGCAGTACTTC. Full variable domain (remainder filled in from reference TRBV19 and TRBJ2-7): DGGITQSPKYLFRKEGQNVTLSCEQNLNHDAMYWYRQDPGQGLRLIYYSQIVNDFQKGDIAEGYSVSREKKESFPLTVTSAQKNPTAFYLCASSIGLDQGGAYEQYFGPGTRLTVT.

This clone was seen once. V is TRBV27 and J is TRBJ2-1, with D maybe TRBD2 (5 bases). This CDR3 is built from 14 residues. The germline gives CDR1 MNHEY, CDR2 SMNVEV (reference sequence). The V and J ends lost 8 bases and 1 base respectively, with 12 bases between them. CDR3 sequence (DNA): TGTGCCAGCGCTTCGGGGTGGTCCTACAATGAGCAGTTCTTC. This codes for CASASGWSYNEQFF.

The chain is built from TRBV10-2 and TRBJ2-3; 7 bases agree with TRBD1. Germline CDR1 WSHSY, CDR2 SAAADI. V dropped 10 bases and J dropped 8; count of bases not matched to a gene: 15. The CDR3 contains 14 residues. The CDR3 DNA follows: TGCGCCACCGAAACGGGACAGCAGCTCCCTACGCAGTATTTT. Protein: CATETGQQLPTQYF.

The chain employs TRBV5-1 and TRBJ2-5; TRBD1 agrees at 8 bases. Germline loops: CDR1 SGHRS, CDR2 YFSETQ. Trimming removed 0 bases from V and 2 bases from J; junction bases left unmatched: 6. The length of the CDR3 is 16 residues. The CDR3 loop is CASSLGGTGGQETQYF. Here the CDR3 DNA reads TGCGCCAGCAGCTTGGGGGGGACAGGTGGGCAAGAGACCCAGTACTTC.

The genes are TRBV7-2 and TRBJ2-7, with TRBD1 matching over 9 bases. V lost 3 bases, J lost 4 bases, and 4 bases stayed unmatched. The CDR3 contains 14 residues. Germline CDR1 and CDR2: SGHTA and FQGNSA. CDR3 sequence: CASSLYRGQYEQYF. The CDR3 nucleotides read TGTGCCAGCAGCTTGTACAGGGGGCAGTACGAGCAGTACTTC.